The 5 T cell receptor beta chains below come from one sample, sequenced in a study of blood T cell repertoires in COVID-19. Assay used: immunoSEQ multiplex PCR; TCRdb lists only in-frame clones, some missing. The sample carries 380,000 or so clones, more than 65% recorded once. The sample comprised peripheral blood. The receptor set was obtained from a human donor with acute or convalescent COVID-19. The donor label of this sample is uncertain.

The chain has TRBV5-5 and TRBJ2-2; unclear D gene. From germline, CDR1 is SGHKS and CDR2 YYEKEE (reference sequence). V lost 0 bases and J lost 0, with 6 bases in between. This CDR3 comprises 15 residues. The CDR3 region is CASSLGSSNTGELFF. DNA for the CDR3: TGTGCCAGCAGCTTGGGGAGTTCGAACACCGGGGAGCTGTTTTTT.

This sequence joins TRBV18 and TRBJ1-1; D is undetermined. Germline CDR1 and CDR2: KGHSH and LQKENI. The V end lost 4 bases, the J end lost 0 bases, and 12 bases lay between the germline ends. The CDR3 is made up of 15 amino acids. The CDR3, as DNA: TGTGCCAGCTCACTTACGACCGACATGAACACTGAAGCTTTCTTT. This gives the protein CASSLTTDMNTEAFF.

The CDR3 bases are TGTGCCAGCAGCTTACATGGGACTCGCTACAATGAGCAGTTCTTC. Protein sequence: CASSLHGTRYNEQFF. The chain couples TRBV7-8 to TRBJ2-1; TRBD2 might be the D (6 bases). The germline gives CDR1 SGHVS, CDR2 FQNEAQ. Trimming left V 2 bases short and J 3 bases short, with 11 bases between. The CDR3 length is 15 residues.

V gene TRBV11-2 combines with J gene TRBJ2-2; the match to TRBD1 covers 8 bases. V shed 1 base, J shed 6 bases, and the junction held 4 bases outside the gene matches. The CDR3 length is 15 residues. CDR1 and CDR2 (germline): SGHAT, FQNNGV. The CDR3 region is CASSLGTGQAGELFF. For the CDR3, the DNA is TGTGCCAGCAGCTTAGGGACAGGGCAGGCCGGGGAGCTGTTTTTT. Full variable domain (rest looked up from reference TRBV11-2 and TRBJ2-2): EAGVAQSPRYKIIEKRQSVAFWCNPISGHATLYWYQQILGQGPKLLIQFQNNGVVDDSQLPKDRFSAERLKGVDSTLKIQPAKLEDSAVYLCASSLGTGQAGELFFGEGSRLTVL.

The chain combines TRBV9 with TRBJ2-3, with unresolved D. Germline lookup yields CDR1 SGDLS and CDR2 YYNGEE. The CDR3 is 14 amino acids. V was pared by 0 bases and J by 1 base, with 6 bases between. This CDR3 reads CASSVDSGTDTQYF. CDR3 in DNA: TGTGCCAGCAGCGTAGATTCGGGCACAGATACGCAGTATTTT.